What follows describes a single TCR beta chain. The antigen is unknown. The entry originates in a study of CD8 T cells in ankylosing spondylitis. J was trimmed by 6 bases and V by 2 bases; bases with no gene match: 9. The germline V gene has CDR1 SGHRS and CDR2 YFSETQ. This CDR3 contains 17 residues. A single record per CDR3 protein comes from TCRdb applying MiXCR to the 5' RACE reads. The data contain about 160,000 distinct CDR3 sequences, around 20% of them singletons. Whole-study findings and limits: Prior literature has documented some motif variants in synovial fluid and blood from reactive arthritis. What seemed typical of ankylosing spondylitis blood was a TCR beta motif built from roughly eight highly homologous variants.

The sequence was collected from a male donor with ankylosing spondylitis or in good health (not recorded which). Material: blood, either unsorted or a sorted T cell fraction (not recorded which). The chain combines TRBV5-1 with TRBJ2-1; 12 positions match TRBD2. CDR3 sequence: CASSFLLAGGTVNEQFF. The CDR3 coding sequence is TGCGCCAGCAGCTTTCTACTAGCGGGAGGAACTGTCAATGAGCAGTTCTTC. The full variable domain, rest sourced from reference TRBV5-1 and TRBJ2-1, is KAGVTQTPRYLIKTRGQQVTLSCSPISGHRSVSWYQQTPGQGLQFLFEYFSETQRNKGNFPGRFSGRQFSNSRSEMNVSTLELGDSALYLCASSFLLAGGTVNEQFFGPGTRLTVL.